These 25 T cell receptor beta chains share one sample of origin, sequenced in a study of neurological immune-mediated disorders. TCRdb analysed the 5' RACE reads with MiXCR anew, one entry per CDR3 protein. Here the sample spans approximately 20,000 distinct CDR3 sequences, around 28% being singletons. The sequenced sample was PBMCs. These receptors came from a man in his forties or fifties with HTLV-1-associated myelopathy (HAM/TSP).

In this sample, this clonotype turned up many times. The chain joins TRBV7-6 to TRBJ1-1; no reliable D call. The CDR3 is 13 amino acids. CDR1 SGHVS and CDR2 FNYEAQ come from the germline V gene. Trimming took 5 bases from V and 0 from J, leaving 7 bases between them. The CDR3 loop is CASSADLNTEAFF. In nucleotides, the CDR3 is TGTGCCAGCAGCGCAGATCTGAACACTGAAGCTTTCTTT. The complete variable domain, with remaining parts taken from reference TRBV7-6 and TRBJ1-1, reads GAGVSQSPRYKVTKRGQDVALRCDPISGHVSLYWYRQALGQGPEFLTYFNYEAQQDKSGLPNDRFSAERPEGSISTLTIQRTEQRDSAMYRCASSADLNTEAFFGQGTRLTVV.

This clonotype was counted a few times. The chain employs TRBV27 and TRBJ2-3; D unresolved. V lost 6 bases and J lost 0, with 4 bases in between. Germline V gene sequence: CDR1 MNHEY, CDR2 SMNVEV (reference sequence). The CDR3 is 12 amino acids. As DNA, the CDR3 is TGTGCCAGCAGGACTAGCACAGATACGCAGTATTTT. Translating gives CASRTSTDTQYF.

This clonotype was detected only a few times. V and J are TRBV10-3 and TRBJ1-2; D perhaps matches TRBD1 (5 bases). This CDR3 has 16 residues. Looked up from germline, CDR1 is ENHRY and CDR2 is SYGVKD. V gave up 2 bases and J gave up 0 bases, with 13 bases separating them. CDR3 nucleotide sequence: TGTGCCATCAGTGAGGTCCAGGGCGCGGCTAACTATGGCTACACCTTC. As protein: CAISEVQGAANYGYTF.

The table lists this clonotype with a count of one. The chain carries TRBV6-5 and TRBJ1-1; 9 nucleotides agree with TRBD1. The V gene end was trimmed by 5 bases and the J gene end by 9 bases; junction bases not matched to a gene: 4. The germline CDR1 and CDR2 sequences are MNHEY and SVGAGI. This CDR3 has 12 residues. The CDR3 here is CASSGTGRQAFF. CDR3 coding DNA: TGTGCCAGCAGTGGGACAGGGCGCCAAGCTTTCTTT.

This chain joins TRBV5-1 and TRBJ1-1, with no clear D. The CDR3 spans 14 residues. The V end was cut by 5 bases, the J end by 5 bases, with 16 bases between. Germline CDR1 SGHRS, CDR2 YFSETQ. Here the CDR3 DNA reads TGCGCCAGCAGGCCTGGAGCCACGGGGACTGAAGCTTTCTTT. This codes for CASRPGATGTEAFF.

This rearrangement joins TRBV11-3 to TRBJ1-1; D call uncertain. The V gene's germline CDR1 is SGHNT and CDR2 YENEEA. The CDR3 totals 15 residues. Deletions cut 5 bases from V and 0 bases from J, with 13 bases between. CDR3 loop: CASSPSPAMNTEAFF. The DNA for the CDR3 is TGTGCCAGCAGCCCATCCCCTGCCATGAACACTGAAGCTTTCTTT.

The sample holds many counts of this clonotype. The chain employs TRBV15 and TRBJ1-1, with no clear D. Trimming cost V 7 bases and J 1 base, with 13 bases left between them. This CDR3 has 14 residues. From germline, CDR1 is LNHNV and CDR2 YYDKDF (reference sequence). CDR3 bases: TGTGCCACCAAGCTTTTAATGCCGAACACTGAAGCTTTCTTT. It codes for CATKLLMPNTEAFF.

This clonotype was counted at least ten times. The V and J genes are TRBV6-2 or TRBV6-3 and TRBJ2-7; D possibly uses TRBD1 or TRBD2 (6 bases each). V lost 6 bases to trimming and J lost 4 bases, with 25 bases between them. The germline gives CDR1 MNHEY, CDR2 SVGEGT. There are 17 residues in the CDR3. CDR3 residues: CASRKSRGGTERYEQYF. In DNA, the CDR3 is TGTGCCAGCAGGAAATCTCGAGGGGGGACCGAAAGATACGAGCAGTACTTC.

The chain carries TRBV4-1 and TRBJ2-1, with TRBD2 matching 7 bases. V lost 4 bases to trimming and J lost 2 bases; unmatched junction nucleotides: 5. CDR1 is MGHRA and CDR2 is YSYEKL in the germline V gene. The CDR3 spans 15 residues. The CDR3 region is CASSLVGLAYNEQFF. The CDR3 bases are TGCGCCAGCAGCCTCGTCGGACTAGCCTACAATGAGCAGTTCTTC.

This clonotype came up a few times. The chain links TRBV27 to TRBJ1-2, with D maybe TRBD1 (5 bases). From germline, CDR1 is MNHEY and CDR2 SMNVEV (reference sequence). V was cut by 5 bases and J by 8 bases, with 18 bases left in between. The CDR3 covers 14 residues. The CDR3 loop is CASSPHSGLRGYTF. The CDR3 bases are TGTGCCAGCAGTCCCCATTCAGGGTTGAGGGGCTACACCTTC.

This chain links TRBV7-9 with TRBJ2-2; 7 nucleotides line up with TRBD1. The CDR3 spans 15 residues. CDR1 and CDR2 from the germline V gene are SEHNR and FQNEAQ (reference sequence). V lost 2 bases and J lost 0; bases outside the gene matches: 0. The DNA for the CDR3 is TGTGCCAGCAGCTTACAGGGGGCGAACACCGGGGAGCTGTTTTTT. Its protein is CASSLQGANTGELFF. The full variable domain, completed using reference TRBV7-9 and TRBJ2-2, is DTGVSQNPRHKITKRGQNVTFRCDPISEHNRLYWYRQTLGQGPEFLTYFQNEAQLEKSRLLSDRFSAERPKGSFSTLEIQRTEQGDSAMYLCASSLQGANTGELFFGEGSRLTVL.

The rearrangement joins TRBV29-1 to TRBJ1-5; perhaps TRBD1 as D (5 bases). Looked up from germline, CDR1 is SQVTM and CDR2 is ANQGSEA. The CDR3 covers 15 residues. V was shortened by 6 bases and J by 2 bases, with 17 bases between the two germline ends. In nucleotides, the CDR3 is TGCAGCGTGGGGGATGGATTTTTAGGCAATCAGCCCCAGCATTTT. It is translated as CSVGDGFLGNQPQHF.

The CDR3 region is CASTVTSGSYEQYF. CDR3 DNA: TGTGCCAGCACCGTTACTAGCGGCTCCTACGAGCAGTACTTC. The chain uses TRBV7-6 and TRBJ2-7; 8 bases line up with TRBD2. V was pared by 7 bases and J by 0 bases, with 5 bases of the junction left unmatched. CDR1 and CDR2 (germline): SGHVS, FNYEAQ. The CDR3 loop spans 14 amino acids.

This clonotype is judged medium-sized. This rearrangement joins TRBV20-1 to TRBJ2-5, with D possibly being TRBD2 (5 bases). V was cut by 4 bases and J by 5 bases, with 8 bases left in between. The CDR3 sequence is 11 residues long. Germline V gene sequence: CDR1 DFQATT, CDR2 SNEGSKA (reference sequence). DNA of the CDR3: TGCAGTGCTAACCGGAGGGAGACCCAGTACTTC. Translated, it gives CSANRRETQYF.

This chain links TRBV6-5 with TRBJ1-1; no reliable D call. Trimming removed 7 bases at V and 2 bases at J, with 14 bases between. Germline V gives CDR1 MNHEY, CDR2 SVGAGI. The CDR3 loop spans 14 amino acids. The CDR3 region has the DNA TGTGCCAGCATTGGGTCGGCCTCCAACACTGAAGCTTTCTTT. It codes for CASIGSASNTEAFF.

Only a few counts were recorded for this clonotype. V is TRBV20-1 and J is TRBJ2-7; the D gene is possibly TRBD1 (5 bases). CDR3 size: 14 residues. The V end was cut by 2 bases, the J end by 5 bases, with 16 bases between. CDR1 and CDR2 from the germline V gene are DFQATT and SNEGSKA (reference sequence). This chain's CDR3 is CSARRPQGSNEQYF. The CDR3, as DNA: TGCAGTGCTAGACGGCCCCAGGGTAGCAACGAGCAGTACTTC.

A remark on this clonotype: A much larger clonotype is one base distant, so this may be a read error. The chain links TRBV20-1 to TRBJ1-1; no clear D. Germline-derived CDR1 and CDR2 are DFQATT and SNEGSKA (reference sequence). CDR3 size: 13 residues. The CDR3 DNA is TGCAGTGCTAGCGGTCTCCGGAACACTGAAGCTTTATTT. This sequence encodes CSASGLRNTEALF.

The count of this clonotype is one. The junction and the germline gene differ at one end; a read error may be behind it. The CDR3 coding sequence is TGCAGTACTTTGGGGTTAGCTAACACAGGGGAGCTGTTTTTT. This translates into CSTLGLANTGELFF. The V call is TRBV20-1, the J call TRBJ2-2; no definite D call. The CDR3 has 14 amino acids. CDR1 is DFQATT, CDR2 SNEGSKA, per germline (reference sequence).

This clonotype was seen at least ten times. The rearrangement uses TRBV11-1 and TRBJ1-1, with unresolved D. The CDR3 contains 14 residues. Deletions cut 8 bases from V and 7 bases from J, with 20 bases between. Looked up from germline, CDR1 is SGHAT and CDR2 is FQDESV (reference sequence). CDR3 nucleotides: TGTGCCAGCGGTACAAGAAGACTGAAGGGTGAAGCTTTCTTT. The encoded protein is CASGTRRLKGEAFF.

V usage is TRBV4-1 and J usage is TRBJ1-5, with D perhaps TRBD1 (5 bases). CDR1 is MGHRA and CDR2 is YSYEKL in the germline V gene. The CDR3 is 14 residues long. V was clipped by 2 bases and J by 5 bases, with 10 bases between them. CDR3 residues: CASSQSQGDQPQHF. The CDR3 DNA is TGCGCCAGCAGCCAAAGCCAGGGCGATCAGCCCCAGCATTTT.

The chain is built from TRBV20-1 and TRBJ1-3; tentatively, D is TRBD1 (6 bases). Germline lookup yields CDR1 DFQATT and CDR2 SNEGSKA (reference sequence). The CDR3 length is 16 residues. V lost 0 bases and J 0 bases, leaving 12 bases between the germline ends. Here the CDR3 reads CSARDLEGGSGNTIYF. The CDR3 region has the DNA TGCAGTGCTAGAGATCTCGAAGGGGGCTCTGGAAACACCATATATTTT.

CDR3 sequence: CASKRGVQETQYF. CDR3 sequence (DNA): TGTGCCAGCAAGCGAGGGGTCCAAGAGACCCAGTACTTC. The chain joins TRBV7-9 to TRBJ2-5, with D possibly called TRBD1 or TRBD2 (5 bases each). Trimming shortened V by 7 bases and J by 1 base, and 10 bases separated the two germline ends. This CDR3 comprises 13 residues. Germline CDR1 reads SEHNR; CDR2 reads FQNEAQ (reference sequence).

This clonotype is judged medium-sized. This sequence joins TRBV7-2 and TRBJ2-1, with D possibly being TRBD2 (5 bases). The CDR3 runs 14 residues. CDR1 and CDR2 from the germline V gene are SGHTA and FQGNSA. V dropped 1 base and J dropped 14 bases, with 18 bases sitting between them. CDR3 nucleotides: TGTGCCAGCAGCTTAGGGCGAGCGGATAATGAAAAGTTCTTC. It translates to CASSLGRADNEKFF. The complete variable domain, with remaining parts taken from reference TRBV7-2 and TRBJ2-1, reads GAGVSQSPSNKVTEKGKDVELRCDPISGHTALYWYRQSLGQGLEFLIYFQGNSAPDKSGLPSDRFSAERTGGSVSTLTIQRTQQEDSAVYLCASSLGRADNEKFFGPGTRLTVL.

The chain joins TRBV4-1 to TRBJ1-3; D gene uncertain. CDR1 is MGHRA and CDR2 is YSYEKL in the germline V gene. This CDR3 comprises 15 residues. V was shortened by 1 base and J by 3 bases, with 10 bases between the two germline ends. CDR3 region: CASSQVLLGGNTIYF. The DNA of the CDR3 is TGCGCCAGCAGCCAAGTTCTTCTTGGTGGAAACACCATATATTTT.

This clonotype was observed a few times. The chain is built from TRBV4-3 and TRBJ2-2, with D unclear. CDR1 is LGHNA, CDR2 YSLEER, per germline. Between the trimmed V and J ends, which lost 1 base and 5 bases, there was a span of 5 bases. The CDR3 is 13 amino acids. CDR3 sequence reads: CASSQGPTGELFF. The CDR3 DNA is TGCGCCAGCAGCCAAGGGCCGACCGGGGAGCTGTTTTTT.